The next 25 T cell receptor beta chains were all read from a single sample in a study of blood T cell repertoires in COVID-19. Clones were sequenced by immunoSEQ multiplex PCR, and TCRdb holds only the in-frame ones, with some missing. The table shows roughly 150,000 clones, with over 80% occurring only once. The sample was PBMCs or T cells enriched from blood (not recorded which). These receptors were taken from a man between 65 and 79 years old who had been exposed to COVID-19.

The chain is built from TRBV7-2 and TRBJ2-5; D possibly corresponds to TRBD1 (6 bases). Deletions cut 5 bases from V and 1 base from J, with 14 bases between. The CDR3 sequence is 15 residues long. Germline-derived CDR1 and CDR2 are SGHTA and FQGNSA. The CDR3 loop reads CASSRYRGTQETQYF. DNA for the CDR3: TGTGCCAGCAGCCGTTATAGGGGGACCCAAGAGACCCAGTACTTC. Together with reference TRBV7-2 and TRBJ2-5, the CDR3 gives the full variable domain: GAGVSQSPSNKVTEKGKDVELRCDPISGHTALYWYRQSLGQGLEFLIYFQGNSAPDKSGLPSDRFSAERTGGSVSTLTIQRTQQEDSAVYLCASSRYRGTQETQYFGPGTRLLVL.

This rearrangement joins TRBV18 to TRBJ2-3; 12 bases are shared with TRBD1. The CDR3 runs 16 residues. From germline, CDR1 is KGHSH and CDR2 LQKENI. V lost 1 base and J lost 5; bases outside the gene matches: 4. The CDR3 reads CASSPLGQGALDTQYF. CDR3 sequence (DNA): TGTGCCAGCTCACCACTGGGACAGGGGGCATTAGATACGCAGTATTTT.

In its sample, this clone was seen a few times. The chain has TRBV9 and TRBJ2-1, with TRBD2 matching 8 bases. The germline CDR1 and CDR2 sequences are SGDLS and YYNGEE. CDR3 length: 15 amino acids. V shed 3 bases and J 5 bases; nucleotides not matched to a gene: 7. The CDR3 bases are TGTGCCAGCAGCGCGACGAGCGGGGGCCACAATGAGCAGTTCTTC. Amino acid sequence: CASSATSGGHNEQFF.

The gene calls are TRBV7-9 and TRBJ1-1; D uncertain. CDR3 length: 13 amino acids. Germline V CDR1 and CDR2: SEHNR, FQNEAQ (reference sequence). V was shortened by 5 bases and J by 2 bases, with 9 bases between the two germline ends. The CDR3 nucleotides are TGTGCCAGCAGCAATACTCTAAACACTGAAGCTTTCTTT. Translated: CASSNTLNTEAFF. Full variable domain (outside the CDR3, taken from reference TRBV7-9 and TRBJ1-1): DTGVSQNPRHKITKRGQNVTFRCDPISEHNRLYWYRQTLGQGPEFLTYFQNEAQLEKSRLLSDRFSAERPKGSFSTLEIQRTEQGDSAMYLCASSNTLNTEAFFGQGTRLTVV.

The chain recombines TRBV24-1 with TRBJ1-1; a weak D match, TRBD1 (5 bases). Germline CDR1 reads KGHDR; CDR2 reads SFDVKD. V lost 9 bases, J lost 1 base, and 8 bases lay in between. The CDR3 is made up of 12 amino acids. The CDR3 DNA reads TGTGCCACCTACAGGCAGAACACTGAAGCTTTCTTT. Amino acids: CATYRQNTEAFF.

The chain uses TRBV28 and TRBJ1-3; tentatively, D is TRBD1 (5 bases). CDR1 and CDR2 (germline): MDHEN, SYDVKM. The CDR3 is made up of 15 amino acids. V gave up 5 bases and J gave up 0 bases, with 11 bases separating them. This chain's CDR3 is CASSDSNTSGNTIYF. The CDR3 bases are TGTGCCAGCAGTGACAGCAATACCTCTGGAAACACCATATATTTT.

CDR3 nucleotide sequence: TGTGCCAGCAGCCAAATGACGGGGACTAATGAAAAACTGTTTTTT. This sequence encodes CASSQMTGTNEKLFF. The chain carries TRBV3-1 (or the pseudogene TRBV3-2) and TRBJ1-4; D uncertain. The CDR3 is 15 residues long. V dropped 2 bases and J dropped 2 bases, with 9 bases sitting between them. The V gene's germline CDR1 is LGHDT and CDR2 YNNKEL (reference sequence).

The gene calls are TRBV27 and TRBJ2-2, with D tentatively TRBD1 (7 bases). Trimming pared 4 bases from V and 1 base from J, leaving 13 bases between. Germline V CDR1 and CDR2: MNHEY, SMNVEV (reference sequence). The CDR3 contains 16 residues. CDR3 DNA: TGTGCCAGCAGTTCGGAGGGGACAGTGAACACCGGGGAGCTGTTTTTT. As protein: CASSSEGTVNTGELFF.

The V and J genes are TRBV19 and TRBJ2-2; tentatively, D is TRBD2 (5 bases). Germline V gives CDR1 LNHDA, CDR2 SQIVND (reference sequence). V lost 5 bases, J lost 0 bases, and 7 bases lay in between. The CDR3 is 14 amino acids. The CDR3 region has the DNA TGTGCCAGTAGTGAGCGGACGAACACCGGGGAGCTGTTTTTT. Translating it yields CASSERTNTGELFF.

The chain combines TRBV5-8 with TRBJ1-2; D remains ambiguous. Germline-derived CDR1 and CDR2 are SGHTS and YDEGEE. V was cut by 1 base and J by 5 bases, with 6 bases left in between. This CDR3 is 12 amino acids long. The CDR3 reads CASSLSGYGYTF. In nucleotides, the CDR3 is TGTGCCAGCAGCTTGTCGGGGTATGGCTACACCTTC.

V gene TRBV7-6 combines with J gene TRBJ1-4; tentative D call: TRBD1 (5 bases). The CDR3 runs to 18 residues. Between the trimmed V and J ends, which lost 1 base and 0 bases, there was a span of 15 bases. From germline, CDR1 is SGHVS and CDR2 FNYEAQ. The CDR3 here is CASSLVGYRRTTNEKLFF. The CDR3 DNA reads TGTGCCAGCAGCTTAGTGGGGTACAGGCGAACAACTAATGAAAAACTGTTTTTT.

The rearrangement links TRBV27 to TRBJ2-7; a possible D gene is TRBD2 (6 bases). V lost 1 base, J lost 3 bases, and 16 bases lay in between. This CDR3 has 16 amino acids. Germline-derived CDR1 and CDR2 are MNHEY and SMNVEV (reference sequence). CDR3: CASSLFSEGKGYEQYF. The DNA for the CDR3 is TGTGCCAGCAGTTTATTCTCGGAGGGTAAGGGCTACGAGCAGTACTTC.

The chain joins TRBV2 to TRBJ1-1; weak D call: TRBD1 (5 bases). Per germline, CDR1 SNHLY and CDR2 FYNNEI. With 5 bases removed from V and 5 bases from J, the gap between germline ends came to 15 bases. This CDR3 comprises 14 residues. The CDR3 nucleotides read TGTGCCAGCAGTCCGCGGGGCCGAGTAACTGAAGCTTTCTTT. Translation gives CASSPRGRVTEAFF.

J is TRBJ2-2 and V is TRBV7-2; TRBD2 aligns across 8 bases. Germline assignment: CDR1 SGHTA and CDR2 FQGNSA. The CDR3 sequence is 15 residues long. Germline trimming cut 6 bases from V and 2 bases from J; bases unmatched to any gene: 5. The CDR3 bases are TGTGCCAGCAGTCCCAGCGGGGGAAACACCGGGGAGCTGTTTTTT. Translating gives CASSPSGGNTGELFF.

This clone is a singleton in its sample. The chain joins TRBV4-1 to TRBJ2-3; 15 nucleotides align to TRBD2. Germline V gives CDR1 MGHRA, CDR2 YSYEKL. The CDR3 runs to 18 residues. Trimming at V came to 3 bases and at J to 3 bases, leaving 7 bases not matched to a gene. The CDR3, as DNA: TGCGCCAGCAGCCACCGGACTAGCGGGAGGGCCGGGACAGATACGCAGTATTTT. This translates into CASSHRTSGRAGTDTQYF.

V is TRBV6-2 or TRBV6-3 and J is TRBJ1-1; no firm D call. Germline CDR1 MNHEY, CDR2 SVGEGT. This CDR3 spans 12 amino acids. V gave up 0 bases and J gave up 8 bases, with 7 bases separating them. CDR3 coding DNA: TGTGCCAGCAGTTACTCGGCAGGCGAAGCTTTCTTT. Encoded protein: CASSYSAGEAFF.

The chain has TRBV29-1 and TRBJ2-2, with D possibly matching TRBD1 (5 bases). CDR1 is SQVTM, CDR2 ANQGSEA, per germline. Trimming left V 4 bases short and J 4 bases short, with 10 bases between. The CDR3 consists of 13 residues. The CDR3 nucleotides read TGCAGCGTTGTGCAGGGTACCACCGGGGAGCTGTTTTTT. The encoded protein is CSVVQGTTGELFF.

The chain has TRBV6-1 and TRBJ1-2, with 8 bases identical to TRBD1. The CDR3 loop spans 14 amino acids. Germline CDR1 reads MNHNS; CDR2 reads SASEGT. With V trimmed by 0 bases and J by 4 bases, 1 base remained unmatched. The CDR3 reads CASSEAGTGYGYTF. Written as DNA, the CDR3 is TGTGCCAGCAGTGAAGCTGGGACAGGCTATGGCTACACCTTC.

The J gene is TRBJ2-5, the V gene TRBV5-4; 8 bases agree with TRBD1. From germline, CDR1 is SGHNT and CDR2 YYREEE (reference sequence). J was trimmed by 7 bases and V by 5 bases; bases with no gene match: 10. The CDR3 extends over 14 amino acids. CDR3 in amino acids: CASRPGQGRGTQYF. In DNA form, the CDR3 reads TGTGCCAGCAGGCCTGGACAGGGCAGAGGGACCCAGTACTTC.

The count of this clone is one. This chain joins TRBV7-9 and TRBJ2-7; TRBD2 might be the D (6 bases). Germline loops: CDR1 SEHNR, CDR2 FQNEAQ (reference sequence). Trimming took off 5 bases at V and 9 bases at J, with 14 bases between the two ends. This CDR3 spans 12 amino acids. CDR3 bases: TGTGCCAGCAGCCCGGGACTCCTGGGGCAGTACTTC. Amino acids: CASSPGLLGQYF.

V usage is TRBV27 and J usage is TRBJ1-2; D call uncertain. V was cut by 3 bases and J by 4 bases, with 9 bases left in between. Germline V lookup: CDR1 MNHEY, CDR2 SMNVEV (reference sequence). The CDR3 covers 13 residues. The CDR3 DNA sequence: TGTGCCAGCAGTTTGGGCCCTGGCTATGGCTACACCTTC. Its translation: CASSLGPGYGYTF.

This chain joins TRBV7-2 and TRBJ1-5, with TRBD1 identical over 10 bases. V trimming: 5 bases; J trimming: 5 bases; junction bases outside the gene matches: 6. Germline CDR1 is SGHTA and CDR2 is FQGNSA. This CDR3 contains 15 residues. CDR3 DNA sequence: TGTGCCAGCAGCAGAACGACAGGGGGCTATCAGCCCCAGCATTTT. Translation: CASSRTTGGYQPQHF.

The chain recombines TRBV30 with TRBJ2-3, with 7 nucleotides matching TRBD1. J lost 5 bases, V lost 1 base, and 6 bases had no gene match. Germline V gene data show CDR1 as GTSNPN and CDR2 as SVGIG (reference sequence). This CDR3 comprises 14 residues. The CDR3 here is CAWSGGRQGDTQYF. The CDR3 bases are TGTGCCTGGAGTGGCGGTAGACAGGGAGATACGCAGTATTTT.

This clone was recorded at least ten times. J is TRBJ2-1 and V is TRBV2; 7 bases are a match to TRBD2. The CDR3 consists of 15 residues. CDR1 and CDR2 from the germline V gene are SNHLY and FYNNEI. J gave up 3 bases and V 2 bases, and 4 bases lay outside the gene matches. DNA for the CDR3: TGTGCCAGCAGTGAACAGCGGGGTGGCTACAATGAGCAGTTCTTC. This gives the protein CASSEQRGGYNEQFF.

CDR3 protein: CATSRDPASGTLTDTQYF. CDR3 DNA sequence: TGTGCCACCAGCAGAGATCCGGCTAGCGGAACCCTCACAGATACGCAGTATTTT. This rearrangement joins TRBV15 to TRBJ2-3, with TRBD2 matching over 7 bases. The CDR3 extends over 18 amino acids. CDR1 and CDR2 from the germline V gene are LNHNV and YYDKDF (reference sequence). J was trimmed by 2 bases and V by 0 bases; bases with no gene match: 11.